The clone carrying this T cell receptor (beta chain) was seen ten or more times. The sample's time point: patch test 1, 2 weeks after DPC sensitization. Stated treatment: therapeutic diphenylcyclopropenone sensitization with weekly scalp DPC. People who gave samples had alopecia, were 18 to 70 years old, and were suitable for DPC. Unique molecular identifiers were affixed to discrete cDNA molecules within the library. TCRdb re-derived calls from the RACE reads in MiXCR, one entry per CDR3 protein. The data hold roughly 180,000 distinct CDR3 sequences, with approximately 15% observed a single time. The sample is drawn from a study of human T cells and chemical hapten exposure. Study summary: The study patch tested 0.01% DPC on the upper back and read results at 6 days. Variability of per-sample TCR yields stemmed mainly from small differences in pooled library volume.

Germline trimming cut 6 bases from V and 7 bases from J; bases unmatched to any gene: 7. The CDR3 consists of 13 residues. This TCR derives from a woman in her twenties or thirties with alopecia areata. Some clones in this sample may be carry-over from other donors' samples. The sample here was whole blood, taken in connection with sensitization to the hapten diphenylcyclopropenone (DPC). V gene TRBV12-3 or TRBV12-4 combines with J gene TRBJ1-2; 8 bases map to TRBD1. The CDR3 sequence is CASRTTGEGGYTF. The CDR3, as DNA: TGTGCCAGCAGGACGACAGGGGAGGGTGGCTACACCTTC.